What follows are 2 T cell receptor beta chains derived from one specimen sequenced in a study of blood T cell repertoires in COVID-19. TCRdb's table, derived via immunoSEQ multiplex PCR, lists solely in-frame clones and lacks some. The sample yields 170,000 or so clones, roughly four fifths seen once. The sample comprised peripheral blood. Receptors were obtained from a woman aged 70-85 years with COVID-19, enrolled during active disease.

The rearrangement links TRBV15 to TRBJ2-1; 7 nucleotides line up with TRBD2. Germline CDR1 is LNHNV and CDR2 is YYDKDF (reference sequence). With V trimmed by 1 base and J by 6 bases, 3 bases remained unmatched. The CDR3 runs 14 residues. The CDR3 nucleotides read TGTGCCACCAGCAGAGGGGGGGGGTTCAATGAGCAGTTCTTC. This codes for CATSRGGGFNEQFF.

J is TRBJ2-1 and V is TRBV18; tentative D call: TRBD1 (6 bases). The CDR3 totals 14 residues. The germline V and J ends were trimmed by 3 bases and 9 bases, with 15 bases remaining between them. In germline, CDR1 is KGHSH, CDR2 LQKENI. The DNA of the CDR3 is TGTGCCAGCTCACCTCCCACAGGGTCGAGTGAGCAGTTCTTC. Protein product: CASSPPTGSSEQFF.